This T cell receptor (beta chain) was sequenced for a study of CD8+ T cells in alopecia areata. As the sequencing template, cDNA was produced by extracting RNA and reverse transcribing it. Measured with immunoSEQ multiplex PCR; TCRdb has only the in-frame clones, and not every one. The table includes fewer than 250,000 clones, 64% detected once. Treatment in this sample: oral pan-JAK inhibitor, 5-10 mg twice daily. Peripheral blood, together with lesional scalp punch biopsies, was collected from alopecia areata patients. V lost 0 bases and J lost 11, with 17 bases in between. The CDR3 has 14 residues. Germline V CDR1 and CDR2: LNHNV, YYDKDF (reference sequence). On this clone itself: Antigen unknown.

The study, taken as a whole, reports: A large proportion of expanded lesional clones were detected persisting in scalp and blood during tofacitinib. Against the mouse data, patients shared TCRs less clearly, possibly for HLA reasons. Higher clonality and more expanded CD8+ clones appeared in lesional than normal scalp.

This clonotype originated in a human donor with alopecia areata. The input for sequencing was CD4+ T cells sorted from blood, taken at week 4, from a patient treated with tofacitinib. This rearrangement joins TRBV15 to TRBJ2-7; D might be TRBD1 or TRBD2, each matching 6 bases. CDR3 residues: CATSRDGTTGDKYF. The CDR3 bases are TGTGCCACCAGCAGAGATGGGACAACGGGGGATAAGTACTTC.